This TCR beta chain is drawn from a study of beta chain features in type 1 diabetes. Broader study findings: These data did not resolve whether HLA type affects TCRB rearrangement. VDJ junctions in type 1 diabetes patients carried more deletions and fewer insertions.

Isolated RNA was reverse transcribed in full, so expressed TCRB transcripts were sequenced. Only in-frame clones appear in the TCRdb table, and some are missing; sequencing was by immunoSEQ multiplex PCR. Seen here are some 270,000 clones, 8% observed once, and the top ten hold 1%. CDR3 size: 13 residues. V was pared by 4 bases and J by 8 bases, with 5 bases of the junction left unmatched. Germline CDR1 reads SGDLS; CDR2 reads YYNGEE. This clone was counted between two and nine times. No antigen is known for it. The clonotype comes from a woman aged 18-35 years in good health. The chain recombines TRBV9 with TRBJ2-5, with 10 bases identical to TRBD2. Source material: central memory CD4+ T cells from blood. CDR3 sequence reads: CASSPGLAKTQYF. The CDR3, as DNA: TGTGCCAGCAGCCCGGGACTAGCGAAAACCCAGTACTTC.